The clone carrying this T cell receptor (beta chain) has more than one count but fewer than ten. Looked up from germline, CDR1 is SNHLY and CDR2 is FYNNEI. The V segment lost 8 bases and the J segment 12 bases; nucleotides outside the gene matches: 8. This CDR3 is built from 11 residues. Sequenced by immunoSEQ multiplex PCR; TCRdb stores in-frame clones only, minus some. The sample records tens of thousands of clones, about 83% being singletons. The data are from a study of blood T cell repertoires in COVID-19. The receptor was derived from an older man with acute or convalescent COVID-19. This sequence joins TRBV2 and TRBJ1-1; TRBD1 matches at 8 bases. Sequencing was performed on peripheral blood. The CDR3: CASGMDRVTFF. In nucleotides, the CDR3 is TGTGCCAGCGGGATGGACAGGGTGACTTTCTTT.